Only one count was recorded for the clone carrying this T cell receptor (beta chain). Its antigen remains unidentified. The PCR employed 60 Vbeta primers together with 13 Jbeta primers. This table comes from immunoSEQ multiplex PCR, and its TCRdb copy is limited to in-frame clones, with some not included. Of roughly 160,000 clones listed, roughly 78% are singletons. The CDR3 sequence is 15 residues long. The entry originates in a study of cytomegalovirus exposure and HLA in healthy donors. Regarding the study as a whole: Per a prior analysis, the majority of TCR beta V segments were productive roughly 90% or roughly 30% of the time. Listed as cytomegalovirus-associated were 150 to 200 TCR beta chains. Evidence from a later analysis indicated that most CMV-associated TCR beta chains looked HLA-restricted. According to a later analysis, donors in an Asian-associated ancestry cluster reportedly had fewer N-insertions than the roughly 670-donor mean.

The TCR was taken from a man aged 35-49 years in good health and CMV-seronegative. The chain employs TRBV21-1 and TRBJ1-1; the table's D call, TRBD1, was not checked against the DNA. TRBV21-1 is termed a pseudogene. The sequencing sample was made of PBMCs. The CDR3 protein is CASSTTGQGFTEAFF. CDR3 nucleotide sequence: TGTGCCAGCAGCACCACGGGACAGGGATTTACTGAAGCTTTCTTT.